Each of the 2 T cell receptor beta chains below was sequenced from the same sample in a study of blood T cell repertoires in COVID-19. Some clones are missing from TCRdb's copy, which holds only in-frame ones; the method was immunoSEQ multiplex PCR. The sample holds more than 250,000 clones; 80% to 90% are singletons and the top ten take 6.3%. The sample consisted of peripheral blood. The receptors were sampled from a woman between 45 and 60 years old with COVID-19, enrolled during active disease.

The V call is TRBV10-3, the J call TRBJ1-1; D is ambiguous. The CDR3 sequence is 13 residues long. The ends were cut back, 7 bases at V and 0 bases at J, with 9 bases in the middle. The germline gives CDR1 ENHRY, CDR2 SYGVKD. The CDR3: CAIKAGMNTEAFF. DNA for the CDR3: TGTGCCATCAAGGCGGGTATGAACACTGAAGCTTTCTTT.

CDR3 in amino acids: CASSFVQEGEQFF. The CDR3 DNA follows: TGTGCCAGCAGTTTTGTACAGGAGGGCGAGCAGTTCTTC. The chain links TRBV6-5 to TRBJ2-1; D is possibly TRBD2 (6 bases). CDR3 length: 13 amino acids. Trimming removed 4 bases at V and 10 bases at J, with 14 bases between. Germline values: CDR1 MNHEY, CDR2 SVGAGI.